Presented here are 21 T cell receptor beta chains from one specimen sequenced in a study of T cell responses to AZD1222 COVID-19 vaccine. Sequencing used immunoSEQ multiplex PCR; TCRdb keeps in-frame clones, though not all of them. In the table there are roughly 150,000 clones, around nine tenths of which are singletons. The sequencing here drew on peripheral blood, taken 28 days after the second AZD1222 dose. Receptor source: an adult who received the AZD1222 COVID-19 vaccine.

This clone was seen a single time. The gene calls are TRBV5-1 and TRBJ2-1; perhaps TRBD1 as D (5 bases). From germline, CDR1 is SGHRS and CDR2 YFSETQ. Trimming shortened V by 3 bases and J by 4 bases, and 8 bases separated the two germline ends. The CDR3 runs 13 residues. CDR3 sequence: CASSSGPYNEQFF. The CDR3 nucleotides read TGCGCCAGCAGCTCAGGGCCTTACAATGAGCAGTTCTTC. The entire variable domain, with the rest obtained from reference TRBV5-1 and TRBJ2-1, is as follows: KAGVTQTPRYLIKTRGQQVTLSCSPISGHRSVSWYQQTPGQGLQFLFEYFSETQRNKGNFPGRFSGRQFSNSRSEMNVSTLELGDSALYLCASSSGPYNEQFFGPGTRLTVL.

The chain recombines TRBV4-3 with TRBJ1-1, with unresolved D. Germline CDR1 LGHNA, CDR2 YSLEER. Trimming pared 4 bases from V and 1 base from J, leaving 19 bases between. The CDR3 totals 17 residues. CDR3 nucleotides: TGCGCCAGCAGCCCTCGTAGCGGAGGGCTCGGGAACACTGAAGCTTTCTTT. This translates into CASSPRSGGLGNTEAFF.

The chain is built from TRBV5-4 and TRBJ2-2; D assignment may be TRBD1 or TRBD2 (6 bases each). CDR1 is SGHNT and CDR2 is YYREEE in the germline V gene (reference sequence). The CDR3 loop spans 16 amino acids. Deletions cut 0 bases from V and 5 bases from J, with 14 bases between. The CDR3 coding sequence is TGTGCCAGCAGCTTGGTCCTGGGGGGCCTTACCGGGGAGCTGTTTTTT. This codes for CASSLVLGGLTGELFF.

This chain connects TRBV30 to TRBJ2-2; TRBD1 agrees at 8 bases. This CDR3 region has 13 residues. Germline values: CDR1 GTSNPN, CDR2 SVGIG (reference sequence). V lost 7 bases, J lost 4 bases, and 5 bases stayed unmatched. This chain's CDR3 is CAFQGQATGELFF. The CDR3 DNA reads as TGTGCCTTTCAGGGACAGGCCACCGGGGAGCTGTTTTTT.

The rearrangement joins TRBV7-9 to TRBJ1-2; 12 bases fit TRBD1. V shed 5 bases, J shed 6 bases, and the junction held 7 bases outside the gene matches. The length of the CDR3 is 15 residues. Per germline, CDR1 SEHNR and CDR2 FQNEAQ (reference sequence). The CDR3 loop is CASSRDRGPRNGYTF. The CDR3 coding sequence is TGTGCCAGCAGCCGGGACAGGGGGCCTCGTAATGGCTACACCTTC. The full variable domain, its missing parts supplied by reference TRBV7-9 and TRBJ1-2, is DTGVSQNPRHKITKRGQNVTFRCDPISEHNRLYWYRQTLGQGPEFLTYFQNEAQLEKSRLLSDRFSAERPKGSFSTLEIQRTEQGDSAMYLCASSRDRGPRNGYTFGSGTRLTVV.

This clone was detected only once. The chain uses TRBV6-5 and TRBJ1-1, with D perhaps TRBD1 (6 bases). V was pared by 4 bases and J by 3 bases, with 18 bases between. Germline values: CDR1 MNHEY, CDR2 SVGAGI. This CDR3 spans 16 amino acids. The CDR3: CASSSKRRGGHTEAFF. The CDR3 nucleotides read TGTGCCAGCAGTTCGAAACGCAGGGGCGGACACACTGAAGCTTTCTTT.

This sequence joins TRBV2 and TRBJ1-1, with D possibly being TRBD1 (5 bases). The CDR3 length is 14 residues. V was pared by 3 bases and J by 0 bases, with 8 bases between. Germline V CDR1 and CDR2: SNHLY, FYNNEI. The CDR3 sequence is CASSEGLMNTEAFF. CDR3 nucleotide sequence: TGTGCCAGCAGTGAGGGGCTCATGAACACTGAAGCTTTCTTT.

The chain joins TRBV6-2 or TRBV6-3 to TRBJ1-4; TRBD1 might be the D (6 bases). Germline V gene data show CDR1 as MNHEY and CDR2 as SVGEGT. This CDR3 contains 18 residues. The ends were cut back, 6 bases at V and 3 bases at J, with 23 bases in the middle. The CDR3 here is CASSPGRGVGTSNEKLFF. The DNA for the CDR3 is TGTGCCAGCAGCCCTGGACGAGGGGTGGGGACATCTAATGAAAAACTGTTTTTT.

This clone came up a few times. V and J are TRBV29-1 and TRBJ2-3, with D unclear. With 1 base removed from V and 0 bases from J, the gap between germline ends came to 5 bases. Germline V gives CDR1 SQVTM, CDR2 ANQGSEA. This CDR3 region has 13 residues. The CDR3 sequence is CSVEVTSTDTQYF. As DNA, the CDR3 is TGCAGCGTTGAAGTTACAAGCACAGATACGCAGTATTTT.

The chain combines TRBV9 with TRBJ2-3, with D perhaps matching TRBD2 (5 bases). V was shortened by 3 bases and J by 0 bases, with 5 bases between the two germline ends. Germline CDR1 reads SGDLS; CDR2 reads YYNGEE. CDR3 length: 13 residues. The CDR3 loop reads CASSAGSTDTQYF. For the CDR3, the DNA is TGTGCCAGCAGCGCGGGAAGCACAGATACGCAGTATTTT.

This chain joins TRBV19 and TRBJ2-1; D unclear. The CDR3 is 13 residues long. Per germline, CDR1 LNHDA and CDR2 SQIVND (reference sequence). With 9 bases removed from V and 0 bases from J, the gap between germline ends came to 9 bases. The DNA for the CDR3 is TGTGCCAGCACGGATCACTCCTACAATGAGCAGTTCTTC. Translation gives CASTDHSYNEQFF. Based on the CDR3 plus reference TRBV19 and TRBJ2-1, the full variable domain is DGGITQSPKYLFRKEGQNVTLSCEQNLNHDAMYWYRQDPGQGLRLIYYSQIVNDFQKGDIAEGYSVSREKKESFPLTVTSAQKNPTAFYLCASTDHSYNEQFFGPGTRLTVL.

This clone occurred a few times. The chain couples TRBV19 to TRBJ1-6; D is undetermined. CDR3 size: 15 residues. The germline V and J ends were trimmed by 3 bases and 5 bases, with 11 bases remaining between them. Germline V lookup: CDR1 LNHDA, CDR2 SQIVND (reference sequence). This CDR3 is CASSILKPNNSPLHF. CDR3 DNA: TGTGCCAGTAGTATCCTCAAACCTAATAATTCACCCCTCCACTTT. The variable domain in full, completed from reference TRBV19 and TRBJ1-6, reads DGGITQSPKYLFRKEGQNVTLSCEQNLNHDAMYWYRQDPGQGLRLIYYSQIVNDFQKGDIAEGYSVSREKKESFPLTVTSAQKNPTAFYLCASSILKPNNSPLHFGNGTRLTVT.

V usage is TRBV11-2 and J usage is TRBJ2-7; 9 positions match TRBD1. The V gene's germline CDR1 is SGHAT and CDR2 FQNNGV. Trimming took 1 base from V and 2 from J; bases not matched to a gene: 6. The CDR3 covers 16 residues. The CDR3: CASSLVGGQGTYEQYF. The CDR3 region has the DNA TGTGCCAGCAGCTTAGTAGGGGGACAGGGAACCTACGAGCAGTACTTC.

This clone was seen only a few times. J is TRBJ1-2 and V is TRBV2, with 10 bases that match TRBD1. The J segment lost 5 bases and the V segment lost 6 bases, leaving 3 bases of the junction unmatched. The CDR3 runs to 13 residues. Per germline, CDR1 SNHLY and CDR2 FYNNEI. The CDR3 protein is CASRDRGIYGYTF. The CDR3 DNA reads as TGTGCCAGCAGGGACAGGGGGATTTATGGCTACACCTTC. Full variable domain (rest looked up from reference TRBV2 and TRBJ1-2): EPEVTQTPSHQVTQMGQEVILRCVPISNHLYFYWYRQILGQKVEFLVSFYNNEISEKSEIFDDQFSVERPDGSNFTLKIRSTKLEDSAMYFCASRDRGIYGYTFGSGTRLTVV.

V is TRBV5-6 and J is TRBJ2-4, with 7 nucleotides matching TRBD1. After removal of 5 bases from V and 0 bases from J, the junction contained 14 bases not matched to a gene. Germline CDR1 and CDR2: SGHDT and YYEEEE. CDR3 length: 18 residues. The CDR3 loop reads CASSNGPTGDVAKNIQYF. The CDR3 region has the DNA TGTGCCAGCAGTAATGGACCTACAGGGGATGTAGCCAAAAACATTCAGTACTTC.

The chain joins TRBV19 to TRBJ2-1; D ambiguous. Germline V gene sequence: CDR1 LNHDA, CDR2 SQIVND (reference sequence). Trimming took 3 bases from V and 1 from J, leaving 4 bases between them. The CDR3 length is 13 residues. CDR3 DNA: TGTGCCAGTAGTATCAGTTCCTACAATGAGCAGTTCTTC. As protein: CASSISSYNEQFF.

The CDR3 region has the DNA TGTGCCAGCAGCTTGGTAGGGGAAGGGACTGAAGCTTTCTTT. The encoded protein is CASSLVGEGTEAFF. The chain has TRBV5-4 and TRBJ1-1; maybe TRBD1 (5 bases). Germline lookup yields CDR1 SGHNT and CDR2 YYREEE (reference sequence). The CDR3 is 14 residues long. Trimming took off 0 bases at V and 5 bases at J, with 11 bases between the two ends. The variable domain in full, with the rest retrieved from reference TRBV5-4 and TRBJ1-1, is ETGVTQSPTHLIKTRGQQVTLRCSSQSGHNTVSWYQQALGQGPQFIFQYYREEENGRGNFPPRFSGLQFPNYSSELNVNALELDDSALYLCASSLVGEGTEAFFGQGTRLTVV.

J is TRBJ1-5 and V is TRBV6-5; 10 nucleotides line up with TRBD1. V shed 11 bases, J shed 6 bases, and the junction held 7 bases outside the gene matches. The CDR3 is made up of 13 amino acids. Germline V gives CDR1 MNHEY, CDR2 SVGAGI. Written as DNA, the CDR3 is TGTGCCTCGACAGGGGGCTTTAGTCAGCCCCAGCATTTT. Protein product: CASTGGFSQPQHF.

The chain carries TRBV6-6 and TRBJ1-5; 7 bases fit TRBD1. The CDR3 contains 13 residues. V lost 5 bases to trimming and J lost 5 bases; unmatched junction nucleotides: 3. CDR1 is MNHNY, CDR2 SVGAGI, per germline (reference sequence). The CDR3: CASSRQGYQPQHF. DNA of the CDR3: TGTGCCAGCAGTCGACAGGGCTATCAGCCCCAGCATTTT.

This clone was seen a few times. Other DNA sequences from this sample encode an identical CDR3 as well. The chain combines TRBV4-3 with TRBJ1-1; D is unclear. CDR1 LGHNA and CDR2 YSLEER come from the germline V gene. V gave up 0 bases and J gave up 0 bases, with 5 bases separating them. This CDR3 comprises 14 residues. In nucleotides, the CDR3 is TGCGCCAGCAGCCAAGATAGGGTGAACACTGAAGCTTTCTTT. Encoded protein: CASSQDRVNTEAFF.

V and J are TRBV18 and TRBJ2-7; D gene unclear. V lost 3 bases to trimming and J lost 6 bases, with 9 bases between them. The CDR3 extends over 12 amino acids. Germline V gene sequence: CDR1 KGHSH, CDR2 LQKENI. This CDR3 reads CASSPGSFEQYF. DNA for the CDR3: TGTGCCAGCTCACCGGGAAGTTTCGAGCAGTACTTC.